This entry features one T cell receptor beta chain sequence. Its antigen is not known. This CDR3 comprises 14 residues. CDR1 and CDR2 (germline): LGHNA, YSLEER. V was cut by 0 bases and J by 6 bases, with 10 bases left in between. This specimen belongs to a study of response to subunit inactivated influenza vaccine. TCRdb fed the RT-PCR reads into MiXCR, producing one record per CDR3 protein. The sample records hundreds of thousands of distinct CDR3 sequences, 12% being singletons. Study-level results: It was the authors' suggestion that each seasonal influenza vaccination recruits few new T cells.

This TCR came from a man aged 50 or older who received an inactivated influenza vaccine. This specimen consisted of PBMCs from blood, obtained on the day of vaccination. J is TRBJ2-3 and V is TRBV4-3; unclear D gene. The CDR3 nucleotides read TGCGCCAGCAGCCAAGACACCGCTGCGGATACGCAGTATTTT. Translating it yields CASSQDTAADTQYF.